This TCR beta chain emerged from a study of T cells in Graves' hyperthyroidism and ophthalmopathy. CDR3 length: 15 amino acids. V gave up 4 bases and J gave up 0 bases, with 11 bases separating them. CDR1 and CDR2 (germline): LNHDA, SQIVND (reference sequence). The study, taken as a whole, reports: Blood also held most thyroid clonotypes expanded beyond 0.001.

Only a few counts were recorded for this clonotype. Its antigen is not identified. Amplification targeted TCR beta CDR3 regions from RNA transcripts. Carried out on the TCR CDR3, a first-round RT-PCR used the HTBI primer set. From the multiplex PCR reads, TCRdb called clonotypes with MiXCR, one entry per CDR3 protein. The profile shows roughly 200,000 distinct CDR3 sequences, 15% to 20% of them singletons. This chain uses TRBV19 with TRBJ2-3; TRBD1 might be the D (5 bases). The sequence came from a man aged 35 to 55 with Graves' hyperthyroidism. What was sequenced was blood. The CDR3 is CASSTDSSSTDTQYF. CDR3 sequence (DNA): TGTGCCAGTAGTACAGACAGTTCTAGCACAGATACGCAGTATTTT.